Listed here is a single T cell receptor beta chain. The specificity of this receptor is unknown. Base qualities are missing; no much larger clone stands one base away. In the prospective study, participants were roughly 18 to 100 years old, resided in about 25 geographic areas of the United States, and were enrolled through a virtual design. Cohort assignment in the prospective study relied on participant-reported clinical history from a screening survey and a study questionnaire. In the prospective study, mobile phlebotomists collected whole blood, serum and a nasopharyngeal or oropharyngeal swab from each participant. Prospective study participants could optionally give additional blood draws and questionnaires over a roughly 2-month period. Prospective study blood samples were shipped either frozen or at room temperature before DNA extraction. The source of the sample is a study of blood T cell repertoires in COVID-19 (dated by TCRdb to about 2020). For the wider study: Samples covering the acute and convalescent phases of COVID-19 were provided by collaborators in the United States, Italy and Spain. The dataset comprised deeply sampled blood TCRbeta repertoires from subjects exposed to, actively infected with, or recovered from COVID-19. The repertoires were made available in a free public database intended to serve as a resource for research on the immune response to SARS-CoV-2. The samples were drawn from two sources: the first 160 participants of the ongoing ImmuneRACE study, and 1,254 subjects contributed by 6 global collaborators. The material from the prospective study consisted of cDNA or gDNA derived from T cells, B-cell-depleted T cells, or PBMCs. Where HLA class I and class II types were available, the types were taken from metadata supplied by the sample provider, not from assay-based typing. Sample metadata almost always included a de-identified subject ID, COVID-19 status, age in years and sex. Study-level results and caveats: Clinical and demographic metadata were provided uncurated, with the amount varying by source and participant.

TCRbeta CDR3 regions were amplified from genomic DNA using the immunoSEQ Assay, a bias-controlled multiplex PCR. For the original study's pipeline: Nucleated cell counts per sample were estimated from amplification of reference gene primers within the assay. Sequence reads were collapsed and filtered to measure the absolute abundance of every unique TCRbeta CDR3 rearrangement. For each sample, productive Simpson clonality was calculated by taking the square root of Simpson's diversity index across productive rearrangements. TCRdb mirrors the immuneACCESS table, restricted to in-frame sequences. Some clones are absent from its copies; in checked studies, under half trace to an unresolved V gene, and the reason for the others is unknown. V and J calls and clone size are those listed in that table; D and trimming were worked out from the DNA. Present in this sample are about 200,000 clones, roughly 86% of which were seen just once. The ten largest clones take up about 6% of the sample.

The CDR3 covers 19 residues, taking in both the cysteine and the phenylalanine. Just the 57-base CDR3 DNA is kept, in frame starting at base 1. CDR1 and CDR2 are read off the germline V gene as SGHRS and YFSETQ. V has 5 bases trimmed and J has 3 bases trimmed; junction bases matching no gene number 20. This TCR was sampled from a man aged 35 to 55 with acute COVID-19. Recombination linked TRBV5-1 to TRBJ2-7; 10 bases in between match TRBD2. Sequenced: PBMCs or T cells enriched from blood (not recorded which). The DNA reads TGCGCCAGCAGTTCCTATGGGACACCCGGGACTAGCGCCCACTACGAGCAGTACTTC. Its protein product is CASSSYGTPGTSAHYEQYF. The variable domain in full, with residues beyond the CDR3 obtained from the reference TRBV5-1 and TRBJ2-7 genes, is KAGVTQTPRYLIKTRGQQVTLSCSPISGHRSVSWYQQTPGQGLQFLFEYFSETQRNKGNFPGRFSGRQFSNSRSEMNVSTLELGDSALYLCASSSYGTPGTSAHYEQYFGPGTRLTVT.